Following are 31 T cell receptor beta chains from one sample sequenced in a study of blood T cell repertoires in COVID-19. The repertoire was sequenced with immunoSEQ multiplex PCR; TCRdb's copy has only in-frame clones and lacks some. The table has more than 200,000 clones, around nine tenths seen once. The sequencing sample was made of PBMCs or T cells enriched from blood (not recorded which). These receptors all come from a man under 40 who had recovered from COVID-19.

The chain recombines TRBV5-5 with TRBJ2-7, with D possibly TRBD1 on 6 matching bases. Germline CDR1 is SGHKS and CDR2 is YYEKEE (reference sequence). The length of the CDR3 is 15 residues. V was pared by 2 bases and J by 4 bases, with 16 bases between. Here the CDR3 DNA reads TGTGCCAGCAGCTTCGTGACAGGTCCTCTATACGAGCAGTACTTC. As protein: CASSFVTGPLYEQYF.

The chain has TRBV11-2 and TRBJ1-3; perhaps TRBD1 as D (5 bases). Trimming removed 3 bases from V and 3 bases from J, with 9 bases in between. The CDR3 length is 14 residues. Germline values: CDR1 SGHAT, CDR2 FQNNGV. The CDR3 nucleotides are TGTGCCAGCAGCTTTCAAGGGGTTGGAAACACCATATATTTT. The encoded protein is CASSFQGVGNTIYF.

The rearrangement links TRBV6-2 or TRBV6-3 to TRBJ1-5; D gene ambiguous. Trimming took off 2 bases at V and 11 bases at J, with 19 bases between the two ends. Germline V CDR1 and CDR2: MNHEY, SVGEGT. The CDR3 sequence is 15 residues long. This chain's CDR3 is CASSYGGMEGGTQHF. The CDR3 nucleotides are TGTGCCAGCAGTTACGGAGGAATGGAGGGAGGTACCCAGCATTTT.

The V and J genes are TRBV20-1 and TRBJ2-5, with 10 bases matching TRBD2. Germline CDR1 and CDR2: DFQATT and SNEGSKA (reference sequence). The CDR3 extends over 15 amino acids. Trimming cost V 3 bases and J 2 bases; bases outside gene matches: 6. DNA of the CDR3: TGCAGTGCTAGTCCTACTAGCGGGAAACAAGAGACCCAGTACTTC. It encodes CSASPTSGKQETQYF.

This chain joins TRBV19 and TRBJ1-5, with D uncertain. Between the trimmed V and J ends, which lost 2 bases and 7 bases, there was a span of 12 bases. Germline values: CDR1 LNHDA, CDR2 SQIVND (reference sequence). This CDR3 is 14 amino acids long. In DNA form, the CDR3 reads TGTGCCAGTAGTATAATACAAGGCGGCCAGCCCCAGCATTTT. Translating gives CASSIIQGGQPQHF.

This chain joins TRBV6-4 and TRBJ1-2; the D is unclear. Trimming stripped 0 bases from V and 8 bases from J, with 13 bases between. From germline, CDR1 is MRHNA and CDR2 SNTAGT. This CDR3 contains 14 residues. CDR3 sequence: CASSDSTTRGGYTF. CDR3 DNA sequence: TGTGCCAGCAGTGACTCGACCACCCGAGGCGGCTACACCTTC.

J is TRBJ2-7 and V is TRBV29-1; 9 positions match TRBD2. V lost 4 bases, J lost 2 bases, and 9 bases stayed unmatched. The CDR3 runs to 15 residues. Germline V lookup: CDR1 SQVTM, CDR2 ANQGSEA. CDR3 protein: CSVVVGAGGAYEQYF. Here the CDR3 DNA reads TGCAGCGTTGTGGTCGGAGCGGGAGGCGCCTACGAGCAGTACTTC.

The chain is built from TRBV6-4 and TRBJ2-7, with a possible D match to TRBD1 (6 bases). This CDR3 spans 12 amino acids. Trimming took 6 bases from V and 6 from J, leaving 12 bases between them. Per the germline V gene, CDR1 is MRHNA and CDR2 is SNTAGT. The chain's CDR3 is CASSPTGREQYF. As DNA, the CDR3 is TGTGCCAGCAGCCCCACAGGGCGCGAGCAGTACTTC.

The V gene is TRBV5-6, the J gene TRBJ1-2; D gene uncertain. The CDR3 has 13 residues. Germline assignment: CDR1 SGHDT and CDR2 YYEEEE. Trimming took off 4 bases at V and 4 bases at J, with 11 bases between the two ends. The CDR3 coding sequence is TGTGCCAGCAGCCCCGGTGGTACCTATGGCTACACCTTC. The encoded protein is CASSPGGTYGYTF.

The CDR3: CASSESYEQFF. The CDR3 nucleotides are TGCGCCAGCAGTGAGTCCTATGAGCAGTTCTTC. The rearrangement uses TRBV10-1 and TRBJ2-1; D gene uncertain. The CDR3 runs to 11 residues. V was cut by 0 bases and J by 8 bases, with 2 bases left in between. Germline values: CDR1 WNHNN, CDR2 SYGVQD (reference sequence).

The genes are TRBV6-5 and TRBJ1-6; the match to TRBD1 covers 10 bases. CDR3 length: 13 amino acids. Trimming removed 5 bases from V and 10 bases from J; junction bases left unmatched: 2. CDR1 is MNHEY and CDR2 is SVGAGI in the germline V gene. CDR3 sequence reads: CASSQDRGSPLHF. The CDR3 region has the DNA TGTGCCAGCAGTCAGGACAGGGGGTCACCCCTCCACTTT.

Concerning this clone itself: This may be a read error, as it is one base from a much larger clone. At the DNA level, this CDR3 is encoded by other sequences in the same sample as well. The rearrangement links TRBV7-4 to TRBJ1-5, with D possibly TRBD1 on 5 matching bases. The CDR3 runs to 17 residues. V gave up 10 bases and J gave up 1 base, with 23 bases separating them. Per germline, CDR1 SGHVT and CDR2 SQSDAQ. The CDR3 is CATRAGYGGGSNQPQHF. Here the CDR3 DNA reads TGTGCCACCCGCGCCGGATACGGGGGGGGGAGCAATCAGCCCCAGCATTTT.

This chain links TRBV5-1 with TRBJ2-7, with TRBD1 as a possible D gene (5 bases). The ends were cut back, 1 base at V and 1 base at J, with 9 bases in the middle. This CDR3 contains 14 residues. CDR1 SGHRS and CDR2 YFSETQ come from the germline V gene. CDR3 DNA sequence: TGCGCCAGCAGCTTGAGTACAGGTTCCTACGAGCAGTACTTC. The encoded protein is CASSLSTGSYEQYF.

The chain joins TRBV10-1 to TRBJ1-1; D unresolved. Trimming pared 6 bases from V and 3 bases from J, leaving 11 bases between. The CDR3 covers 13 residues. The V gene's germline CDR1 is WNHNN and CDR2 SYGVQD (reference sequence). The CDR3, as DNA: TGCGCCAGCAGCCCGAGGGAGGACACTGAAGCTTTCTTT. Its translation is CASSPREDTEAFF.

The genes are TRBV21-1 and TRBJ2-1; the table's D call, TRBD2, was not checked against the DNA. TRBV21-1 is described as a pseudogene. This CDR3 has 15 amino acids. The CDR3 DNA sequence: TGTGCCAGCAGCAAAACGGGAGCCGGTCTAAATGAGCAGTTCTTC. Translating it yields CASSKTGAGLNEQFF.

The rearrangement links TRBV6-2 or TRBV6-3 to TRBJ2-7; TRBD2 is a possible D gene (7 bases). Germline V gene sequence: CDR1 MNHEY, CDR2 SVGEGT. The CDR3 is made up of 15 amino acids. Between the trimmed V and J ends, which lost 4 bases and 6 bases, there was a span of 19 bases. This CDR3 reads CASSSPVGGQIEQYF. CDR3 sequence (DNA): TGTGCCAGCAGTTCCCCTGTCGGGGGGCAAATCGAGCAGTACTTC.

The rearrangement uses TRBV5-4 and TRBJ1-1; the match to TRBD1 covers 7 bases. The CDR3 is made up of 15 amino acids. Trimming cost V 2 bases and J 0 bases; bases outside gene matches: 4. Per the germline V gene, CDR1 is SGHNT and CDR2 is YYREEE (reference sequence). The CDR3, as DNA: TGTGCCAGCAGCTTCGACAGGGCCATGAACACTGAAGCTTTCTTT. Protein: CASSFDRAMNTEAFF.

V and J are TRBV6-5 and TRBJ2-7; 10 bases match TRBD2. V lost 0 bases, J lost 3 bases, and 5 bases stayed unmatched. In germline, CDR1 is MNHEY, CDR2 SVGAGI. The CDR3 has 16 residues. The CDR3 is CASSYSLLAGNYEQYF. As DNA, the CDR3 is TGTGCCAGCAGTTACTCGTTACTAGCGGGAAACTACGAGCAGTACTTC.

This rearrangement joins TRBV27 to TRBJ2-1; 8 bases map to TRBD2. The CDR3 runs 17 residues. With V trimmed by 3 bases and J by 9 bases, 16 bases remained unmatched. Germline assignment: CDR1 MNHEY and CDR2 SMNVEV (reference sequence). The CDR3 nucleotides read TGTGCCAGCAGTTTCACACCCGGGACTAGGGGGGTCGGTGAGCAGTTCTTC. Translating gives CASSFTPGTRGVGEQFF.

This chain joins TRBV7-6 and TRBJ2-7; possibly TRBD2 for D (5 bases). The ends were cut back, 1 base at V and 6 bases at J, with 10 bases in the middle. CDR1 SGHVS and CDR2 FNYEAQ come from the germline V gene. The CDR3 sequence is 13 residues long. The CDR3 region is CASSLEGLSEQYF. In DNA, the CDR3 is TGTGCCAGCAGCTTAGAAGGACTTTCCGAGCAGTACTTC. The variable domain in full, with the rest retrieved from reference TRBV7-6 and TRBJ2-7, is GAGVSQSPRYKVTKRGQDVALRCDPISGHVSLYWYRQALGQGPEFLTYFNYEAQQDKSGLPNDRFSAERPEGSISTLTIQRTEQRDSAMYRCASSLEGLSEQYFGPGTRLTVT.

The chain combines TRBV12-3 or TRBV12-4 with TRBJ2-7; D ambiguous. The V end was cut by 1 base, the J end by 7 bases, with 5 bases between. The length of the CDR3 is 11 residues. The CDR3 DNA is TGTGCCAGCAGTTTAGACGAGGAGCAGTACTTC. It yields the protein CASSLDEEQYF.

The V and J genes are TRBV5-5 and TRBJ1-1; maybe TRBD1 (5 bases). CDR1 SGHKS and CDR2 YYEKEE come from the germline V gene (reference sequence). The CDR3 runs to 19 residues. V was pared by 0 bases and J by 1 base, with 22 bases between. CDR3 protein: CASSLGVLGPPFSNTEAFF. The CDR3 DNA reads TGTGCCAGCAGCTTGGGGGTTTTGGGGCCTCCTTTCTCGAACACTGAAGCTTTCTTT.

V usage is TRBV5-4 and J usage is TRBJ1-2, with D possibly matching TRBD1 (5 bases). Germline CDR1 and CDR2: SGHNT and YYREEE (reference sequence). The CDR3 has 14 residues. V was cut by 4 bases and J by 2 bases, with 12 bases left in between. CDR3 protein: CASSLEAGNYGYTF. CDR3 DNA: TGTGCCAGCAGCCTAGAGGCAGGGAACTATGGCTACACCTTC. Full variable domain (outside the CDR3, taken from reference TRBV5-4 and TRBJ1-2): ETGVTQSPTHLIKTRGQQVTLRCSSQSGHNTVSWYQQALGQGPQFIFQYYREEENGRGNFPPRFSGLQFPNYSSELNVNALELDDSALYLCASSLEAGNYGYTFGSGTRLTVV.

The V and J genes are TRBV6-1 and TRBJ1-1, with D unresolved. This CDR3 region has 12 residues. The V gene lost 2 bases and the J gene lost 2 bases, with 3 bases spanning the gap. The germline V gene encodes CDR1 MNHNS and CDR2 SASEGT. The CDR3 DNA reads TGTGCCAGCAGTGAAAGCAACACTGAAGCTTTCTTT. This codes for CASSESNTEAFF.

This chain joins TRBV6-5 and TRBJ2-7; 8 positions agree with TRBD1. The germline V gene encodes CDR1 MNHEY and CDR2 SVGAGI. There are 13 residues in the CDR3. V lost 5 bases and J lost 7; bases outside the gene matches: 7. As DNA, the CDR3 is TGTGCCAGCAGTCCAGGACAGGGCAGGGAGCAGTACTTC. Translated: CASSPGQGREQYF.

This chain connects TRBV27 to TRBJ2-1; 7 nucleotides agree with TRBD1. This CDR3 has 14 residues. Germline assignment: CDR1 MNHEY and CDR2 SMNVEV (reference sequence). Germline trimming cut 7 bases from V and 2 bases from J; bases unmatched to any gene: 5. The DNA of the CDR3 is TGTGCCAGCAAAAGGGGGCTTGCCTACAATGAGCAGTTCTTC. This translates into CASKRGLAYNEQFF.

This sequence joins TRBV20-1 and TRBJ1-2, with D maybe TRBD1 (5 bases). Germline CDR1 reads DFQATT; CDR2 reads SNEGSKA (reference sequence). Between the trimmed V and J ends, which lost 3 bases and 1 base, there was a span of 15 bases. CDR3 length: 15 residues. CDR3 nucleotides: TGCAGTGCTAGTAAGGGACTCGCGAGTAACTATGGCTACACCTTC. Protein product: CSASKGLASNYGYTF.

This chain connects TRBV28 to TRBJ1-3; TRBD1 might be the D (5 bases). The length of the CDR3 is 16 residues. The V end was cut by 0 bases, the J end by 4 bases, with 13 bases between. Per germline, CDR1 MDHEN and CDR2 SYDVKM. CDR3 DNA: TGTGCCAGCAGTTTATGGCGGGGGGACTTCGGAAACACCATATATTTT. Protein: CASSLWRGDFGNTIYF. Combining the CDR3 with reference TRBV28 and TRBJ1-3 gives the whole variable domain DVKVTQSSRYLVKRTGEKVFLECVQDMDHENMFWYRQDPGLGLRLIYFSYDVKMKEKGDIPEGYSVSREKKERFSLILESASTNQTSMYLCASSLWRGDFGNTIYFGEGSWLTVV.

The chain employs TRBV7-8 and TRBJ2-1; 7 positions agree with TRBD2. V shed 5 bases and J 0 bases; nucleotides not matched to a gene: 7. This CDR3 comprises 16 residues. In germline, CDR1 is SGHVS, CDR2 FQNEAQ. CDR3 nucleotide sequence: TGTGCCAGCAGCAGAACCGGGGGGAGCTCCTACAATGAGCAGTTCTTC. Translated: CASSRTGGSSYNEQFF.

This rearrangement joins TRBV10-3 to TRBJ1-1; D unresolved. From germline, CDR1 is ENHRY and CDR2 SYGVKD. This CDR3 has 15 residues. The V end lost 6 bases, the J end lost 6 bases, and 20 bases lay between the germline ends. CDR3 nucleotides: TGTGCCATCAGACCTTCTTATTCAGACGCGGCTGAAGCTTTCTTT. Amino acid sequence: CAIRPSYSDAAEAFF.

V usage is TRBV30 and J usage is TRBJ2-7; no reliable D call. Trimming cost V 5 bases and J 6 bases, with 14 bases left between them. Looked up from germline, CDR1 is GTSNPN and CDR2 is SVGIG (reference sequence). CDR3 length equals 12 residues. CDR3 loop: CAWGSAASEQYF. CDR3 sequence (DNA): TGTGCCTGGGGTTCCGCGGCCTCCGAGCAGTACTTC.